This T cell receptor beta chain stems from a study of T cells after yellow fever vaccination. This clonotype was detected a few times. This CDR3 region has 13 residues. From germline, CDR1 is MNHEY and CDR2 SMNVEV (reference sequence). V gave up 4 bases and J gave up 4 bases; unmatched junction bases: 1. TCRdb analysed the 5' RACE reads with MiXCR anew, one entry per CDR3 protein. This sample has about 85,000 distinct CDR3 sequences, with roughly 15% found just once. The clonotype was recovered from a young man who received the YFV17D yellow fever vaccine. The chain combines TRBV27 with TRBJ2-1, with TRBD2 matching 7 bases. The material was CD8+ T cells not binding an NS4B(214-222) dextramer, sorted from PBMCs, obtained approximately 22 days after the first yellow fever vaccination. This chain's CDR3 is CASSSAGYNEQFF. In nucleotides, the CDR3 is TGTGCCAGCAGTTCAGCGGGGTACAATGAGCAGTTCTTC.